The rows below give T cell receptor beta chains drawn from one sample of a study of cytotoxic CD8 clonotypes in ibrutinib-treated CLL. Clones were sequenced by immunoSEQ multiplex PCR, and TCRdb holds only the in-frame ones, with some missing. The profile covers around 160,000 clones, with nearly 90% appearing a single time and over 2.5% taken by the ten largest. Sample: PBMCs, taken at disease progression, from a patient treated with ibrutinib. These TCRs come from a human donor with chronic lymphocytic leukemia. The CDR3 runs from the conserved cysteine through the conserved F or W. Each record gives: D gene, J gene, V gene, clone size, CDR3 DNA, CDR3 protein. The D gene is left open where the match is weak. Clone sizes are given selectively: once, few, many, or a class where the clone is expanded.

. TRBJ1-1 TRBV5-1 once TGCGCCAGCAGACAAGGGTTAGGAAACACTGAAGCTTTCTTT CASRQGLGNTEAFF
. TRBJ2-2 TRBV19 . TGTGCCAGTAGACGGATAGGCCCGAACACCGGGGAGCTGTTTTTT CASRRIGPNTGELFF
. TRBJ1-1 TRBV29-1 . TGCAGCGTTGAATGGACGGGTGGTGAAGCTTTCTTT CSVEWTGGEAFF
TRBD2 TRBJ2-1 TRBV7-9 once TGTGCCAGCAGACGGACTAGCGGGTCTGTTGAGCAGTTCTTC CASRRTSGSVEQFF
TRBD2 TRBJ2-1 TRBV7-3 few TGTGCCAGCAGCTCTAGGTTACTAGCGGGAGATAGTAATGAGCAGTTCTTC CASSSRLLAGDSNEQFF
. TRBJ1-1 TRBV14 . TGTGCCAGCAGCCAAGGAGGGAACACTGAAGCTTTCTTT CASSQGGNTEAFF
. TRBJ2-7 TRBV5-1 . TGCGCCAGCAGCTCACTCACAACCCTGGACGAGCAGTACTTC CASSSLTTLDEQYF
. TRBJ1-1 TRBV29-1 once TGCAGCGTTGACCCGGGCCCTGAAGCTTTCTTT CSVDPGPEAFF
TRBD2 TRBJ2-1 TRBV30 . TGTGCCTGGAACCGAGTAGCGGGAGGGCCCGGTGAGCAGTTCTTC CAWNRVAGGPGEQFF
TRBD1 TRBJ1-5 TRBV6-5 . TGTGCCAGCAGAACGGACAGGAGGGGCAATCAGCCCCAGCATTTT CASRTDRRGNQPQHF
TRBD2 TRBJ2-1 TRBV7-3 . TGTGCCAGCAGCCCTCTTCCTAGCGGATACAATGAGCAGTTCTTC CASSPLPSGYNEQFF
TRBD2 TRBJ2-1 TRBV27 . TGTGCCAGCAGTTCCAGTGTGAGCGGGAGTATGGGTGAGCAGTTCTTC CASSSSVSGSMGEQFF
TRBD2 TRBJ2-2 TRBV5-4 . TGTGCCAGCAGTCAGAGCGCACTAGCGGGGAAAACCGGGGAGCTGTTTTTT CASSQSALAGKTGELFF
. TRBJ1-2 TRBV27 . TGTGCCAGCAGCCGCAGTAGGTTACTCTATGGCTACACCTTC CASSRSRLLYGYTF
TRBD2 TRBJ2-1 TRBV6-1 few TGTGCCAGCACCCTTGCGGGACTAACCTACAATGAGCAGTTCTTC CASTLAGLTYNEQFF
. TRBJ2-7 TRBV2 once TGTGCCAGCAGTGTTAGGGGGAGCTCCTACGAGCAGTACTTC CASSVRGSSYEQYF
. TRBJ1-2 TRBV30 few TGTGCCTGGAGTACAACAGGCCGCGGCTACACCTTC CAWSTTGRGYTF
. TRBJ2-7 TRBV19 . TGTGCCAGTAGTATCGGGGCTACGGTCTCCTACGAGCAGTACTTC CASSIGATVSYEQYF
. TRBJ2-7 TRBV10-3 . TGTGCCATCAAAGGGGACTCCTACGAGCAGTACTTC CAIKGDSYEQYF
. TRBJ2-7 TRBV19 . TGTGCCAGTAGTATAGGTACGGAATGGACCTACGAGCGGTACTTC CASSIGTEWTYERYF
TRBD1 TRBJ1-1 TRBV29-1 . TGCAGCGACCGGACAGGGAACACTGAAGCTTTCTTT CSDRTGNTEAFF
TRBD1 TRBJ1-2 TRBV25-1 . TGTGCCAGCAGTGAATATTTCAGGGGGCATGATGGCTACACCTTC CASSEYFRGHDGYTF
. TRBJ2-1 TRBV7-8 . TGTGCCAGCAGCTTAGGCCAGGTGCGGATAAATGAGCAGTTCTTC CASSLGQVRINEQFF
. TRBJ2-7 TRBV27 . TGTGCTGCGGGGGAGCAGTACTTC CAAGEQYF
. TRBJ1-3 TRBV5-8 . TGTGCCAGCAGCCCAAGACGGAACTCTGGAAACACCATATATTTT CASSPRRNSGNTIYF
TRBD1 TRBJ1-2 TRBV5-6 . TGTGCCAGCAGCTGGGACAGGGGAGCTAACTATGGCTACACCTTC CASSWDRGANYGYTF
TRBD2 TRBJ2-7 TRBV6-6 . TGTGCCAGCAGCCTACTGGGGGGTACTAGCGGGATCATTGACTTC CASSLLGGTSGIIDF
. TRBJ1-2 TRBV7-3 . TGTGCCAGCAGCCCGCAGACAGAGATCGGCTATGGCTACACCTTC CASSPQTEIGYGYTF
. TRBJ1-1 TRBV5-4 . TGTGCCAGCAGCTGGGGGCAGGGGAACACTGAAGCTTTCTTT CASSWGQGNTEAFF
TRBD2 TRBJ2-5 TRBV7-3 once TGTGCCAGCAGCCCTCAGGTCCGGGGGGCCCAGTACTTC CASSPQVRGAQYF
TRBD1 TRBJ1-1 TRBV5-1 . TGCGCCAGCAGCGGAGGACAGGGAGGGGAAGCTTTCTTT CASSGGQGGEAFF
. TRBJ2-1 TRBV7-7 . TGTGCCAGCAGCTTAGATCGGTACAATGAGCAGTTCTTC CASSLDRYNEQFF
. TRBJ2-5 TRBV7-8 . TGTGCCAGCAGCCTCCAGGAGACCCAGTACTTC CASSLQETQYF
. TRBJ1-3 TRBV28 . TGTGCCAGCAGAGCAGGGCCCACCATATATTTT CASRAGPTIYF
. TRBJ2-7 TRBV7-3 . TGTGCCAGCAGCCCCGAGGGCGGGACCTTTCCCTACGAGCAGTACTTC CASSPEGGTFPYEQYF
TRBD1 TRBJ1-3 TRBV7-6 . TGTGCCAGCAGCTTAGACAGGGGGACCTTTGTAGCTGGAAACACCATATATTTT CASSLDRGTFVAGNTIYF
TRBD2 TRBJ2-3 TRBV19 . TGTGCCAGTAGTAGCTCCCGGGGGGGGTGGGATACGCAGTATTTT CASSSSRGGWDTQYF
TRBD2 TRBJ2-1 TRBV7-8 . TGTGCCAGCAGCTTCGGACTAGTGAGCTACAATGAGCAGTTCTTC CASSFGLVSYNEQFF
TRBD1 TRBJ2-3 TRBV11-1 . TGTGCCAGCAGCAGACCGGGACAGCAAGTCACGCAGTATTTT CASSRPGQQVTQYF
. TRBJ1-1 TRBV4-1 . TGCGCCAGCAGCCAAGACCTGGGGTCTTACACTGAAGCTTTCTTT CASSQDLGSYTEAFF
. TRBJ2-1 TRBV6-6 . TGTGCCAGCAGCTCCGACGTCGATGAGCAGTTCTTC CASSSDVDEQFF
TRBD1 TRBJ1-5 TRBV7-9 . TGTGCCAGCAGCCTATCCAGTTGGCAGGGGGCTGAGCCCCAGCATTTT CASSLSSWQGAEPQHF